The T cell receptor beta chain under discussion was sequenced for a study of T cell responses to AZD1222 COVID-19 vaccine (dated by TCRdb to 2020 to 2022). For the study in its entirety: A total of around 240 trial participants underwent TCR sequencing, of whom 207 had received two doses of AZD1222 and around 25 had received two doses of the MenACWY control vaccine. Trial participants were enrolled by age into subgroups of 18-55, 56-69 and 70-plus years, and 148, 28 and 57 TCR-sequenced participants, respectively, were included in these subgroups.

This clone showed up just once. The antigen this receptor binds is unknown. No base quality values were provided; no much bigger clone lies one nucleotide off. Taken with the paper, the label for time point translates to: about 28 days (+/-7) after the second vaccine dose. Because spike-specific TCR depth and breadth did not differ between the two schedules, AZD1222 recipients who got a second dose at roughly 4 weeks were pooled with those who got a second dose at roughly 12 weeks. Vaccinee samples came from UK trials COV001 and COV002, including a single-blind randomized controlled phase 2/3 trial of AZD1222 (ChAdOx1 nCoV-19) in healthy adults. For TCRbeta chain sequencing, PBMC samples were collected from trial participants at day 0 and at day 28 after the second dose. The germline V gene sets CDR1 to SGHAT and CDR2 to FQNNGV. V is reduced by 5 bases and J by 5 bases, leaving a spacing of 18 bases between them. The CDR3 goes from the cysteine to the phenylalanine over 15 residues. Left in the record is the CDR3 DNA by itself, 45 bases read in frame from the first base.

The study at large found these results: After two AZD1222 doses, spike-specific TCR breadth and depth were significantly higher than at day 0 and than in MenACWY recipients. Reportedly, almost half of the unique spike-specific TCRs recognized epitopes lying outside the regions that are mutated in the B.1.351 and B.1.1.7 variants. Because no day 14 peak-response samples were available, the repertoires could be characterized only after the peak T cell response. Participants were mostly white British, with more females than males. The authors suggested clonal diversity may have been underestimated. In the small 56-69-year group, the increase in depth fell short of significance, most likely because of low power. Vaccine-associated CD4 TCRs spanned the whole spike protein, with dominant responses in regions 160-218 and 743-854. Conclusions about previously exposed vaccinees are limited because only six or seven AZD1222 recipients were SARS-CoV-2 seropositive at baseline.

The CDR3 regions of human TCRbeta chains were analyzed by immunosequencing. In the source study's methods: Repertoire TCRs were checked for matches against a reference library of SARS-CoV-2-specific TCRs that had been generated using the MIRA antigen-specificity platform. Breadth meant the fraction of unique TCRs that were SARS-CoV-2-associated, whereas depth meant the fraction of total T cells that were SARS-CoV-2-associated. Each spike-specific TCR was assigned to its reactive spike region and to a CD4 or CD8 class using the MIRA data. Log10-transformed breadth and depth values were compared by one-way ANOVA with Sidak's multiple comparisons tests. Held by TCRdb, this immuneACCESS table contains in-frame sequences only and omits some clones. Under half of the omission traces to an unresolved V gene where checked; the cause of the rest is unknown. For V, J and clone size, that table is used; D and trimming come from the DNA. This sample comprises approximately 120,000 clones, approximately 90% of them detected only once. Of the sample, 9.5% falls within the top ten clones.

Recombination linked TRBV11-2 to TRBJ2-5; the D gene is possibly TRBD1, with 6 bases matching. The sequencing here drew on peripheral blood, taken 28 days after the second AZD1222 dose. The receptor was derived from an adult who received the AZD1222 COVID-19 vaccine. Here the CDR3 is given as CASSPVQGFGETQYF. The DNA sequence is as follows: TGTGCCAGCAGCCCCGTACAGGGCTTTGGGGAGACCCAGTACTTC.